This passage covers 3 T cell receptor beta chains from one sample sequenced in a study of OX40 agonist ivuxolimab in advanced cancers. Generated by immunoSEQ multiplex PCR, the TCRdb table keeps only in-frame clones and is missing some. The sample carries about 83,000 clones, about 86% recorded once. The sequencing here drew on CD4+ or CD8+ T cells sorted from blood, taken in a trial of the OX40 agonist ivuxolimab. The origin of the receptors is an adult with an advanced solid tumor such as melanoma, head and neck, liver or kidney cancer.

The chain employs TRBV5-1 and TRBJ2-5; unclear D gene. The CDR3 consists of 15 residues. The germline V gene encodes CDR1 SGHRS and CDR2 YFSETQ. V was trimmed by 0 bases and J by 5 bases, leaving 14 bases between them. The CDR3 is CASSLAGQHWETQYF. DNA for the CDR3: TGCGCCAGCAGCTTGGCCGGCCAACATTGGGAGACCCAGTACTTC.

The rearrangement uses TRBV30 and TRBJ2-1, with 15 bases aligning to TRBD2. The CDR3 loop spans 19 amino acids. CDR1 is GTSNPN and CDR2 is SVGIG in the germline V gene (reference sequence). The V gene end was trimmed by 2 bases and the J gene end by 1 base; junction bases not matched to a gene: 9. This CDR3 reads CAWSLGLAGGLRSYNEQFF. CDR3 sequence (DNA): TGTGCCTGGAGTCTCGGACTAGCGGGGGGGCTCCGTTCCTACAATGAGCAGTTCTTC.

This clone was seen more than once but under ten times. The chain employs TRBV28 and TRBJ1-2, with 11 positions matching TRBD1. The CDR3 length is 18 residues. Germline assignment: CDR1 MDHEN and CDR2 SYDVKM. V lost 3 bases, J lost 7 bases, and 16 bases stayed unmatched. CDR3 sequence (DNA): TGTGCCAGCAGTTTGGGAACCGGGACAGGGGGATTCTTGGGTGGCTACACCTTC. This gives the protein CASSLGTGTGGFLGGYTF.